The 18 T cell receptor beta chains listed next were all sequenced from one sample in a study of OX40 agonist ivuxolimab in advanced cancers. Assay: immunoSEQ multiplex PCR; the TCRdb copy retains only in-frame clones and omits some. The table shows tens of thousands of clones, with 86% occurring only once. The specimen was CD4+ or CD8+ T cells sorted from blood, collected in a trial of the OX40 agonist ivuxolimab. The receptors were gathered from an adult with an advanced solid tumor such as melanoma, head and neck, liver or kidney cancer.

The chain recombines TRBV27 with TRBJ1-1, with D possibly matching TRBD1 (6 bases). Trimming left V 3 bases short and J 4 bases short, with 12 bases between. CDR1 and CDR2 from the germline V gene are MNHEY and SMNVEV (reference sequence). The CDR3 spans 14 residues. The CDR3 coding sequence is TGTGCCAGCAGTTTTTTCTGGGACACCACTGAAGCTTTCTTT. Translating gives CASSFFWDTTEAFF.

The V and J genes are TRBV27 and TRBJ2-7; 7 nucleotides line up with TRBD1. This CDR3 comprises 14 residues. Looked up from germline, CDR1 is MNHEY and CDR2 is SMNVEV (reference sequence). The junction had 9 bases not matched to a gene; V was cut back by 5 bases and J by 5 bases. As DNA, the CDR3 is TGTGCCAGCAGTGCCGCGGACAGGATCAACGAGCAGTACTTC. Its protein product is CASSAADRINEQYF.

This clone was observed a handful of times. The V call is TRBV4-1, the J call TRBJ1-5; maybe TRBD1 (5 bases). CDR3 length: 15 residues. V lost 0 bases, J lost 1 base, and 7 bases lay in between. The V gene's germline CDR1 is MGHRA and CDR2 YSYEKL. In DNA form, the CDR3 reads TGCGCCAGCAGCCAAGACGGGGGGAGCAATCAGCCCCAGCATTTT. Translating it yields CASSQDGGSNQPQHF.

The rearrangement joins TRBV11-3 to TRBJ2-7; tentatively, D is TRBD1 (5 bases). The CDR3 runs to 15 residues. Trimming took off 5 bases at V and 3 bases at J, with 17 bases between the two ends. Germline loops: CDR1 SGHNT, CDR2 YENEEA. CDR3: CASSQSGKVVYEQYF. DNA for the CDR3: TGTGCCAGCAGCCAATCAGGGAAGGTCGTCTACGAGCAGTACTTC.

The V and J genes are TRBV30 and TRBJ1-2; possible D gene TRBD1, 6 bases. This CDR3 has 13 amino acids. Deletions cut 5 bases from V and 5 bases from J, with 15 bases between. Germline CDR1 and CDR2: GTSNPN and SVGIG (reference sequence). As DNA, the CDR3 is TGTGCCTGGGGACCTCTCAGGGGATATGGCTACACCTTC. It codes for CAWGPLRGYGYTF.

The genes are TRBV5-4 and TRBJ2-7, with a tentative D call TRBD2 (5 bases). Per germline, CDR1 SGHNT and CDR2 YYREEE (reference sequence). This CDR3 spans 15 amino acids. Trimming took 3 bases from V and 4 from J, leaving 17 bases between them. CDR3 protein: CASSWMVGEGYEQYF. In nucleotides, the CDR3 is TGTGCCAGCAGCTGGATGGTGGGAGAAGGTTACGAGCAGTACTTC.

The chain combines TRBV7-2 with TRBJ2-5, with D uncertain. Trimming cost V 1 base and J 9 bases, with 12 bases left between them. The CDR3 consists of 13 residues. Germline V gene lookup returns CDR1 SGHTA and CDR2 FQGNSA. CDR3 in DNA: TGTGCCAGCAGCTTAGGAGTTTATGGACCCCAGTACTTC. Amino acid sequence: CASSLGVYGPQYF. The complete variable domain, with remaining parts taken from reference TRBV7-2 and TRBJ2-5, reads GAGVSQSPSNKVTEKGKDVELRCDPISGHTALYWYRQSLGQGLEFLIYFQGNSAPDKSGLPSDRFSAERTGGSVSTLTIQRTQQEDSAVYLCASSLGVYGPQYFGPGTRLLVL.

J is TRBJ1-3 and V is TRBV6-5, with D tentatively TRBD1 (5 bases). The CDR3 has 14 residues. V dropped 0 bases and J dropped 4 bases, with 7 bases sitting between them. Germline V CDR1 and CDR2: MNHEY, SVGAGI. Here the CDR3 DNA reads TGTGCCAGCAGTTACTCAGGGGAGGGAAACACCATATATTTT. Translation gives CASSYSGEGNTIYF.

CDR3 sequence: CASSSGPLSGEKLFF. CDR3 nucleotide sequence: TGTGCCAGCAGTTCGGGACCCCTCTCCGGTGAAAAACTGTTTTTT. This chain joins TRBV6-6 and TRBJ1-4; D is possibly TRBD1 (5 bases). Germline values: CDR1 MNHNY, CDR2 SVGAGI (reference sequence). The V and J ends lost 4 bases and 7 bases respectively, with 16 bases between them. CDR3 length equals 15 residues.

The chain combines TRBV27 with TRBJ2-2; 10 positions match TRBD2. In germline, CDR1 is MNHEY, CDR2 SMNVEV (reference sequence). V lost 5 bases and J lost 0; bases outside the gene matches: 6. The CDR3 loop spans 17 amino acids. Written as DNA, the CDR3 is TGTGCCAGCAGTCCGAGCGGGAGGGCCTCGAACACCGGGGAGCTGTTTTTT. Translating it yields CASSPSGRASNTGELFF.

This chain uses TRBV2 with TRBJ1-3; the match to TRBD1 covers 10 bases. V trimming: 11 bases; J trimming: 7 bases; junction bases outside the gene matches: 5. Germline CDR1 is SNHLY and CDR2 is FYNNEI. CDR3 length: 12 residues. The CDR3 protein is CAGTGVSNTIYF. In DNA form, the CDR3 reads TGTGCCGGGACAGGGGTTTCGAACACCATATATTTT.

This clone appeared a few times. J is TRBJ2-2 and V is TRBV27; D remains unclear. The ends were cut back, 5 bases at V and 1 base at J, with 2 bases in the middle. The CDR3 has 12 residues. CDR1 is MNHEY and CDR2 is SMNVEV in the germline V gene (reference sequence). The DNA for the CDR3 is TGTGCCAGCAGTCAGAACACCGGGGAGCTGTTTTTT. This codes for CASSQNTGELFF.

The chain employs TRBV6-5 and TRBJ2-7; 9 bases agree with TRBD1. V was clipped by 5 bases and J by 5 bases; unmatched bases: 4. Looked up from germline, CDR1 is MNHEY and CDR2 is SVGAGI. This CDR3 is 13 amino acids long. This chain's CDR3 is CASSRDRVHEQYF. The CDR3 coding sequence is TGTGCCAGCAGTCGGGACAGGGTGCACGAGCAGTACTTC.

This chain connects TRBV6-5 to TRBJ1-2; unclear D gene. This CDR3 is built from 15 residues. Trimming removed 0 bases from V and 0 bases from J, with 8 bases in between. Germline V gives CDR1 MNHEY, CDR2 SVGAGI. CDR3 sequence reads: CASSYSTRANYGYTF. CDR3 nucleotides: TGTGCCAGCAGTTACTCGACGCGAGCTAACTATGGCTACACCTTC.

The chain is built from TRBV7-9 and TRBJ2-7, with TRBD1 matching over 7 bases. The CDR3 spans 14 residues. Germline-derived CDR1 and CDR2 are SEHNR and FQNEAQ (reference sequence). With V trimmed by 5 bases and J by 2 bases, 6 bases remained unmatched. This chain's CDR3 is CASSTTGWAYEQYF. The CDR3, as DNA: TGTGCCAGCAGCACGACAGGGTGGGCCTACGAGCAGTACTTC.

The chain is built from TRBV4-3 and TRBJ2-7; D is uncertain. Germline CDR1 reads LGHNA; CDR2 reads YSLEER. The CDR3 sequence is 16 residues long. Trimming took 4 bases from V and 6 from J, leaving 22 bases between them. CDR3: CASSPNFPTGFLEQYF. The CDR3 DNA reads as TGCGCCAGCAGCCCAAACTTCCCGACTGGCTTTCTCGAGCAGTACTTC.

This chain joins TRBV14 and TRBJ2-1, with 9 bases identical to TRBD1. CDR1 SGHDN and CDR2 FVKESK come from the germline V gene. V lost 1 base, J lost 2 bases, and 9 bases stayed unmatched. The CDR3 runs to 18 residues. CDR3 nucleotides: TGTGCCAGCAGCCAAGCATTCGTTGACAGGGGGACCTACAATGAGCAGTTCTTC. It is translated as CASSQAFVDRGTYNEQFF.

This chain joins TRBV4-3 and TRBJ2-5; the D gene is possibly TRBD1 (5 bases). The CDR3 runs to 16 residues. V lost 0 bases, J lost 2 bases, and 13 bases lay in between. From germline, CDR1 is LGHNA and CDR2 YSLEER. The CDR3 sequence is CASSQDYDRLQETQYF. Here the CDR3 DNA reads TGCGCCAGCAGCCAAGACTATGACAGATTACAAGAGACCCAGTACTTC.